Listed below are T cell receptor beta chains from one sample, sequenced in a study of T cells in localized non-small cell lung cancer. The table came from immunoSEQ multiplex PCR; TCRdb's copy has only in-frame clones and leaves some out. The data contain some 140,000 clones, around 89% of them singletons. This specimen consisted of peripheral blood, obtained before any cancer treatment. The source of these receptors is a female donor older than 55 with stage I lung adenocarcinoma. Each CDR3 is given with its conserved first and last residue. A D gene is named only where the DNA matches it firmly. The listing skips clone size in some rows; elsewhere it reads once, few, many or a size class.

NA	TRBV5-1	TRBJ2-1	TRBD1	CASSGGTGGFYNEQFF	TGCGCCAGCAGCGGAGGGACAGGGGGCTTCTACAATGAGCAGTTCTTC
NA	TRBV5-6	TRBJ2-3	NA	CASSSGLSPQYF	TGTGCCAGCAGCTCGGGACTTTCTCCGCAGTATTTT
NA	TRBV7-8	TRBJ2-7	TRBD1	CASSGDRERVWGEQYF	TGTGCCAGCAGCGGGGACAGGGAACGAGTTTGGGGCGAGCAGTACTTC
NA	TRBV28	TRBJ2-7	TRBD2	CASSPLAGGPREQYF	TGTGCCAGCAGTCCTCTAGCGGGAGGGCCTCGCGAGCAGTACTTC
NA	TRBV9	TRBJ2-7	TRBD2	CASSVEPSGSEQYF	TGTGCCAGCAGCGTAGAGCCTAGCGGGAGCGAGCAGTACTTC
NA	TRBV19	TRBJ1-5	TRBD1	CASSAGTGSGPQHF	TGTGCCAGTAGTGCCGGGACAGGGAGTGGGCCCCAGCATTTT
NA	TRBV9	TRBJ1-1	NA	CASSVAQGTEAFF	TGTGCCAGCAGCGTAGCCCAAGGTACTGAAGCTTTCTTT
NA	TRBV4-1	TRBJ2-1	TRBD2	CASSQEGLAGSSYNEQFF	TGCGCCAGCAGCCAAGAAGGACTAGCGGGAAGCTCCTACAATGAGCAGTTCTTC
NA	TRBV9	TRBJ1-4	NA	CASSFEPGEKLFF	TGTGCCAGCAGCTTCGAGCCAGGGGAAAAACTGTTTTTT
NA	TRBV30	TRBJ2-1	NA	CAWSVEREQFF	TGTGCCTGGAGTGTAGAGCGGGAGCAGTTCTTC
NA	TRBV5-4	TRBJ2-2	TRBD1	CASSSARDRVNTGELFF	TGTGCCAGCAGCTCCGCCCGGGACAGAGTCAACACCGGGGAGCTGTTTTTT
NA	TRBV5-1	TRBJ2-1	NA	CASSSTRSNGEQFF	TGCGCCAGCAGCTCAACTAGGTCTAATGGAGAGCAGTTCTTC
NA	TRBV10-3	TRBJ2-2	NA	CAILARGGGETGELFF	TGTGCCATACTGGCTCGAGGAGGGGGTGAGACCGGGGAGCTGTTTTTT
NA	TRBV11-1	TRBJ1-1	NA	CASSSGQKNTEAFF	TGTGCCAGCAGCTCCGGACAGAAGAACACTGAAGCTTTCTTT
NA	TRBV9	TRBJ2-1	TRBD1	CASSVDSGTGFHEQFF	TGTGCCAGCAGCGTAGACTCCGGGACAGGGTTCCATGAGCAGTTCTTC
NA	TRBV9	TRBJ2-7	NA	CASSVAQGYEQYF	TGTGCCAGCAGCGTGGCCCAGGGCTACGAGCAGTACTTC
NA	TRBV7-9	TRBJ2-1	TRBD2	CASSNGLVGTNEQFF	TGTGCCAGCAGCAACGGACTAGTGGGAACCAATGAGCAGTTCTTC
NA	TRBV5-1	TRBJ1-2	NA	CASSLGVSGYTF	TGCGCCAGCAGCTTAGGGGTTTCTGGCTACACCTTC
once	TRBV7-2	TRBJ2-5	NA	CASSLKETQYF	TGTGCCAGCAGCTTAAAGGAGACCCAGTACTTC
NA	TRBV28	TRBJ1-2	NA	CASSLIPYGYTF	TGTGCCAGCAGTTTAATACCCTATGGCTACACCTTC
few	TRBV27	TRBJ2-2	NA	CASSLSYTGELFF	TGTGCCAGCAGTTTATCATACACCGGGGAGCTGTTTTTT
NA	TRBV19	TRBJ2-3	TRBD2	CASIQTSGRIDTQYF	TGTGCCAGTATCCAGACTAGCGGGAGGATAGATACGCAGTATTTT
NA	TRBV25-1	TRBJ2-1	TRBD1	CASSVNTGGNEQFF	TGTGCCAGCAGTGTTAACACAGGGGGCAATGAGCAGTTCTTC
NA	TRBV7-3	TRBJ1-6	NA	CASSQSGTGNSPLHF	TGTGCCAGCAGCCAATCCGGGACGGGAAATTCACCCCTCCACTTT
NA	TRBV6-6	TRBJ2-5	TRBD1	CASSRDRGETQYF	TGTGCCAGCAGTCGAGACAGGGGAGAGACCCAGTACTTC
NA	TRBV27	TRBJ1-2	NA	CATASGALNYGYTF	TGTGCCACGGCCTCAGGGGCTCTTAACTATGGCTACACCTTC
NA	TRBV9	TRBJ2-2	TRBD2	CASSVGGRATVGELFF	TGTGCCAGCAGCGTAGGTGGGAGGGCCACGGTCGGGGAGCTGTTTTTT
NA	TRBV25-1	TRBJ2-4	TRBD2	CASSPGTIALAKNIQYF	TGTGCCAGCAGTCCCGGGACTATCGCCTTAGCCAAAAACATTCAGTACTTC
NA	TRBV2	TRBJ2-2	TRBD2	CATVAGVNTGELFF	TGTGCCACCGTAGCGGGAGTGAACACCGGGGAGCTGTTTTTT
NA	TRBV5-1	TRBJ2-6	NA	CASSSGSGANVLTF	TGCGCCAGCAGCTCGGGCTCTGGGGCCAACGTCCTGACTTTC
NA	TRBV5-1	TRBJ2-7	TRBD1	CASSIQGQGAYEQYF	TGCGCCAGCAGCATTCAGGGACAGGGGGCCTACGAGCAGTACTTC
NA	TRBV7-9	TRBJ2-1	TRBD2	CASSRAGDTSSYNEQFF	TGTGCCAGCAGCAGGGCGGGAGACACGAGCTCCTACAATGAGCAGTTCTTC
NA	TRBV27	TRBJ1-1	NA	CASSPTALNTEAFF	TGTGCCAGCAGTCCAACAGCTTTGAACACTGAAGCTTTCTTT
NA	TRBV11-2	TRBJ2-3	NA	CASSLGSLTDTQYF	TGTGCCAGCAGCTTAGGTAGCCTCACAGATACGCAGTATTTT
NA	TRBV6-1	TRBJ1-6	TRBD1	CASSEGTGGNSPLHF	TGTGCCAGCAGTGAAGGGACAGGGGGCAATTCACCCCTCCACTTT
NA	TRBV5-4	TRBJ2-5	NA	CASSLGRVQETQYF	TGTGCCAGCAGCTTGGGACGGGTGCAAGAGACCCAGTACTTC
NA	TRBV2	TRBJ1-5	NA	CASSAEGNQPQHF	TGTGCCAGCAGTGCAGAGGGCAATCAGCCCCAGCATTTT
NA	TRBV11-2	TRBJ2-7	TRBD2	CASSRGGGEGEQYF	TGTGCCAGCAGTAGAGGTGGGGGGGAAGGCGAGCAGTACTTC
NA	TRBV5-6	TRBJ1-1	NA	CASSYQVNTEAFF	TGTGCCAGCAGCTATCAGGTGAACACTGAAGCTTTCTTT
NA	TRBV4-1	TRBJ2-1	TRBD2	CASSQVGLADLEQFF	TGCGCCAGCAGCCAAGTGGGACTAGCGGACCTTGAGCAGTTCTTC
NA	TRBV18	TRBJ2-7	TRBD2	CASSPGAGGPYEQYF	TGTGCCAGCTCACCGGGGGCGGGAGGGCCCTACGAGCAGTACTTC
NA	TRBV5-1	TRBJ1-1	TRBD1	CASSAQGWGTEAFF	TGCGCCAGCAGCGCACAGGGGTGGGGCACTGAAGCTTTCTTT
NA	TRBV12-5	TRBJ2-2	TRBD2	CASGFGISGRGGTGELFF	TGTGCTAGTGGTTTCGGGATTAGCGGGAGAGGAGGGACCGGGGAGCTGTTTTTT